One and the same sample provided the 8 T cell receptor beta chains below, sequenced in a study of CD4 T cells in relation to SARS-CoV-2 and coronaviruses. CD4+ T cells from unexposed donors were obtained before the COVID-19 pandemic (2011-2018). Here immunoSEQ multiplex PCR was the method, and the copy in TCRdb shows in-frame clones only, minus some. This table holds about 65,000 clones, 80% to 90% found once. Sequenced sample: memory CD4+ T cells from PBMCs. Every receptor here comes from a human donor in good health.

The CDR3 is CASSQDPSYGYTF. The DNA for the CDR3 is TGTGCCAGCAGCCAAGACCCTTCCTATGGCTACACCTTC. The chain employs TRBV14 and TRBJ1-2; no clear D gene. With 0 bases removed from V and 4 bases from J, the gap between germline ends came to 6 bases. Germline values: CDR1 SGHDN, CDR2 FVKESK. This CDR3 is 13 amino acids long.

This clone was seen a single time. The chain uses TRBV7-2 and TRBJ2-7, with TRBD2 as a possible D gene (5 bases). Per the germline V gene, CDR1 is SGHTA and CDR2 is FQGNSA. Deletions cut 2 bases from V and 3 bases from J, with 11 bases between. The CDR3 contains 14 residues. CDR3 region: CASSLTASGYEQYF. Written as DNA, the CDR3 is TGTGCCAGCAGCTTAACTGCCAGCGGCTACGAGCAGTACTTC.

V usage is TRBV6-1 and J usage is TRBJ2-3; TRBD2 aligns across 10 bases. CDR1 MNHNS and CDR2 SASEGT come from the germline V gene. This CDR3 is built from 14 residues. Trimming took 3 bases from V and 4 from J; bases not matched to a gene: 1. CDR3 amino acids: CASSEGTSADTQYF. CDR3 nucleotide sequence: TGTGCCAGCAGTGAGGGGACTAGCGCAGATACGCAGTATTTT.

DNA of the CDR3: TGTGCCAGCAGCTTTTTCCCCCCCCCGGGGAAGAACACCGGGGAGCTGTTTTTT. This gives the protein CASSFFPPPGKNTGELFF. The chain carries TRBV7-9 and TRBJ2-2; a possible D gene is TRBD2 (5 bases). V was pared by 3 bases and J by 1 base, with 18 bases between. The CDR3 covers 18 residues. Germline CDR1 reads SEHNR; CDR2 reads FQNEAQ (reference sequence).

The DNA for the CDR3 is TGTGCCAGCAGCCTAACACTAGCGGACAATGAGCAGTTCTTC. Encoded protein: CASSLTLADNEQFF. J is TRBJ2-1 and V is TRBV7-9; TRBD2 matches 8 bases. The CDR3 extends over 14 amino acids. The V and J ends lost 5 bases and 5 bases, in that order; junction bases with no gene match: 5. CDR1 is SEHNR and CDR2 is FQNEAQ in the germline V gene (reference sequence).

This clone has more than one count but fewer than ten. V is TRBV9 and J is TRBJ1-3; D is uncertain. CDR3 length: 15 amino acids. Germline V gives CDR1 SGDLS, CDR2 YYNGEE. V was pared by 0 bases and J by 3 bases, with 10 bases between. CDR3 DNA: TGTGCCAGCAGCGTAGACAGCCATGTTGGAAACACCATATATTTT. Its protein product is CASSVDSHVGNTIYF.

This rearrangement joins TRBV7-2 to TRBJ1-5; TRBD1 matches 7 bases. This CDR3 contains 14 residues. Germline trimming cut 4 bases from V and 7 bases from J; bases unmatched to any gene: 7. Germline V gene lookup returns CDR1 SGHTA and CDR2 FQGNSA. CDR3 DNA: TGTGCCAGCAGCTACACCAACAGGGGACAGCCCCAGCATTTT. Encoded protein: CASSYTNRGQPQHF.

CDR3 sequence reads: CASSLPRLNTEAFF. The CDR3 nucleotides read TGTGCCAGCAGCTTACCCAGACTGAACACTGAAGCTTTCTTT. V and J are TRBV7-2 and TRBJ1-1; D not certain. The CDR3 sequence is 14 residues long. Trimming removed 2 bases at V and 0 bases at J, with 7 bases between. CDR1 SGHTA and CDR2 FQGNSA come from the germline V gene.